This T cell receptor beta chain was found in a study of regulatory T cells in long-lasting Graves disease. General study results and limits: Favored gene segments in persistent disease were TRBV28, TRBJ1-2 and TRBJ2-5.

Sample time point: newly diagnosed GD, antithyroid drugs for less than 3 months. With RNA extracted from PBMCs as input, the TCR library was made. CDR3-region Arm-PCR and iRepertoire HTBI primers produced the TCR beta libraries. One entry per CDR3 protein results from TCRdb running MiXCR on the multiplex PCR reads. In the table there are 580,000 or so distinct CDR3 sequences, roughly 15% of which are singletons. The junction had 9 bases not matched to a gene; V was cut back by 5 bases and J by 7 bases. The CDR3 loop spans 17 amino acids. From germline, CDR1 is MDHEN and CDR2 SYDVKM. A word on this clonotype: Its antigen is as yet unknown.

These data also featured in a second study, about T cells in Graves' hyperthyroidism and ophthalmopathy. As that study records: Blood also showed most of the thyroid clonotypes that were expanded above 0.001. A model built on 13 V-J features separated ophthalmopathy from stable hyperthyroidism.

The sequence derives from a man between 18 and 35 years old with Graves disease. The J gene is TRBJ2-1, the V gene TRBV28, with 15 bases lining up with TRBD2. Source: peripheral blood mononuclear cells (PBMCs), taken at new diagnosis, from a patient treated with antithyroid drugs. CDR3: CASSLDRTSGRGNEQFF. For the CDR3, the DNA is TGTGCCAGCAGTCTAGACCGGACTAGCGGGAGGGGTAATGAGCAGTTCTTC.